This record covers a single TCR beta chain. Its antigen remains unidentified. The V gene's germline CDR1 is SGHDT and CDR2 YYEEEE. The CDR3 loop spans 14 amino acids. Trimming cost V 5 bases and J 6 bases; bases outside gene matches: 3. These data come from a study of T cell responses to AZD1222 COVID-19 vaccine. Assay used: immunoSEQ multiplex PCR; TCRdb lists only in-frame clones, some missing. The data contain around 120,000 clones, approximately 86% of them singletons. General study findings and limits: Donors were chiefly white British, with a greater number of females, and clonal diversity was perhaps underestimated.

This rearrangement joins TRBV5-6 to TRBJ1-6; 9 nucleotides line up with TRBD1. The receptor was derived from an adult in good health. This material consisted of peripheral blood, taken on day 0 of AZD1222 vaccination. CDR3 region: CASRETGGNSPLHF. In DNA, the CDR3 is TGTGCCAGCAGGGAGACAGGGGGTAATTCACCCCTCCACTTT. The full variable domain, completed using reference TRBV5-6 and TRBJ1-6, is DAGVTQSPTHLIKTRGQQVTLRCSPKSGHDTVSWYQQALGQGPQFIFQYYEEEERQRGNFPDRFSGHQFPNYSSELNVNALLLGDSALYLCASRETGGNSPLHFGNGTRLTVT.